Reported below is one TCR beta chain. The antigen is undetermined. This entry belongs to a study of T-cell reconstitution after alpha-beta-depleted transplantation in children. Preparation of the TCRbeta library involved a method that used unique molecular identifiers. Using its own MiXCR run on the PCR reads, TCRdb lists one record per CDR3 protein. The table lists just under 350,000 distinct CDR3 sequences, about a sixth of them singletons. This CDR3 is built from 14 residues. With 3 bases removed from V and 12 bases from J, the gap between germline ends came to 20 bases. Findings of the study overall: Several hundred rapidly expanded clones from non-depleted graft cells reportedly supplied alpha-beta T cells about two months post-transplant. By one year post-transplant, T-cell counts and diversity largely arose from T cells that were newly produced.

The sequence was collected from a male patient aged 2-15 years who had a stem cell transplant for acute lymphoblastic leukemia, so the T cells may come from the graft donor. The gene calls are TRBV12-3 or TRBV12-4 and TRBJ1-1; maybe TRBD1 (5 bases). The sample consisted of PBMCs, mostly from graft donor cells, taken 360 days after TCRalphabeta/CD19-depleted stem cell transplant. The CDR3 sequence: CASSFLTRGARTFF. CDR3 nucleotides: TGTGCCAGCAGTTTCCTTACCCGGGGCGCGAGGACTTTCTTT.